This TCR beta chain was captured by sequencing in a study of cytomegalovirus exposure and HLA in healthy donors. Only in-frame clones appear in the TCRdb table, and some are missing; sequencing was by immunoSEQ multiplex PCR. The sample lists under 100,000 clones; 95% to 98% were seen once. The germline V gene encodes CDR1 MGHRA and CDR2 YSYEKL. The CDR3 runs to 16 residues. J gave up 1 base and V 0 bases, and 3 bases lay outside the gene matches. The chain links TRBV4-1 to TRBJ2-5, with 9 bases fitting TRBD2. The clonotype originates from a man between 18 and 35 years old in good health and CMV-seronegative. The sample consisted of PBMCs. CDR3 residues: CASSQDLAGVQETQYF. The CDR3 DNA follows: TGCGCCAGCAGCCAAGATTTAGCGGGGGTCCAAGAGACCCAGTACTTC.